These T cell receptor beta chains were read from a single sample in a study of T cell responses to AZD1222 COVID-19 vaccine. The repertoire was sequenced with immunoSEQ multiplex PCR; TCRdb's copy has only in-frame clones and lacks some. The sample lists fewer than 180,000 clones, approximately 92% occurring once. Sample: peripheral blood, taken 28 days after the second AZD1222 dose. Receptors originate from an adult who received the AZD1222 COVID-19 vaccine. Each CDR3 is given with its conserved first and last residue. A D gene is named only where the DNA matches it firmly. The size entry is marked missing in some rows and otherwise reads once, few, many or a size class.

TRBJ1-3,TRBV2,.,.,CASSEQNTIYF,TGTGCCAGCAGTGAACAGAACACCATATATTTT
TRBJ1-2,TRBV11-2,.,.,CASSYRLGLDGYTF,TGTGCCAGCAGCTACAGACTCGGCTTGGATGGCTACACCTTC
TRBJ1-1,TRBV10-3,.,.,CAISESPANTEAFF,TGTGCCATCAGTGAGTCTCCCGCGAACACTGAAGCTTTCTTT
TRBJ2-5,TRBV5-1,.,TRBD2,CASSLGASGLSPLGTQYF,TGCGCCAGCAGCTTGGGGGCTAGCGGGCTCTCGCCACTGGGGACCCAGTACTTC
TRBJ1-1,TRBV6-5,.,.,CASIAAGAEAFF,TGTGCCAGCATTGCCGCGGGGGCTGAAGCTTTCTTT
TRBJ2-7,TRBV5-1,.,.,CASSFQGDTYEQYF,TGCGCCAGCAGCTTCCAAGGGGACACCTACGAGCAGTACTTC
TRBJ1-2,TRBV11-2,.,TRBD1,CASSLAPTGLGYTF,TGTGCCAGCAGCTTAGCCCCGACAGGGTTGGGCTACACCTTC
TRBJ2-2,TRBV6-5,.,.,CASTLGGSTGELFF,TGTGCCAGCACCCTAGGGGGTAGCACCGGGGAGCTGTTTTTT
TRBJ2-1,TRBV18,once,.,CASSPMVGEQFF,TGTGCCAGCTCTCCGATGGTGGGTGAGCAGTTCTTC
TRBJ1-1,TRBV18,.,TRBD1,CASSPRTGETRTEAFF,TGTGCCAGCTCACCTCGGACAGGGGAGACCCGAACTGAAGCTTTCTTT
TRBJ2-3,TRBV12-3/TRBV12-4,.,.,CASSLRDTQYF,TGTGCCAGCAGTCTTAGAGATACGCAGTATTTT
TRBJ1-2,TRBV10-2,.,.,CASSDGDGYTF,TGCGCCAGCAGTGACGGGGATGGCTACACCTTC
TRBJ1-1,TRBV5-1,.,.,CASSVGTNTEAFF,TGCGCCAGCAGCGTAGGAACGAACACTGAAGCTTTCTTT
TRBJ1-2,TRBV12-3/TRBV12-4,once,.,CASSPGNYGYTF,TGTGCCAGCAGTCCCGGGAACTATGGCTACACCTTC
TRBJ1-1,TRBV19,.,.,CASSMGKNTEAFF,TGTGCCAGTAGTATGGGAAAGAACACTGAAGCTTTCTTT
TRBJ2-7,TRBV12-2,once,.,CASRFSGDLSSYEQYF,TGTGCAAGTCGCTTTTCTGGTGATCTAAGCTCCTACGAGCAGTACTTC
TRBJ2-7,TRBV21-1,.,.,CANLQRGGESYEQYF,TGTGCCAATCTTCAACGAGGAGGGGAATCCTACGAGCAGTACTTC
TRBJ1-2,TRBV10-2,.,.,CASSAGRGGGGYTF,TGCGCCAGCAGTGCGGGGAGGGGAGGCGGTGGCTACACCTTC
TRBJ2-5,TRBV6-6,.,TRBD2,CASRPGLAGGKETQYF,TGTGCCAGCAGACCCGGACTAGCGGGAGGGAAGGAGACCCAGTACTTC
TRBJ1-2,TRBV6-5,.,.,CASRQATVYGYTF,TGTGCCAGCCGACAGGCTACCGTCTATGGCTACACCTTC
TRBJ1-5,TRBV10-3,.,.,CATNRDKNQPQHF,TGTGCCACCAACCGGGACAAGAATCAGCCCCAGCATTTT
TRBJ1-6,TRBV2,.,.,CASSEGQGRSPLHF,TGTGCCAGCAGTGAAGGGCAGGGCCGTTCACCCCTCCACTTT
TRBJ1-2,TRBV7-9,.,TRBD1,CASSLTGGGYGYTF,TGTGCCAGCAGCCTGACAGGGGGCGGCTATGGCTACACCTTC
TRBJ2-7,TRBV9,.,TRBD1,CASSGRDRGWDEQYF,TGTGCCAGCAGCGGCCGGGACAGGGGGTGGGACGAGCAGTACTTC
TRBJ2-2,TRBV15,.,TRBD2,CATSRDYAGGSDTGELFF,TGTGCCACCAGCAGAGATTACGCGGGAGGGTCGGACACCGGGGAGCTGTTTTTT
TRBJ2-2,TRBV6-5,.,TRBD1,CASSYSRGLSTGELFF,TGTGCCAGCAGTTACTCTAGGGGGCTGAGTACCGGGGAGCTGTTTTTT
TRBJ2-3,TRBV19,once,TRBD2,CASTPSGSQGGTQYF,TGTGCCAGTACTCCTAGCGGGAGCCAGGGAGGTACGCAGTATTTT
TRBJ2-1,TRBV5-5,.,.,CASSHGGIRDNEQFF,TGTGCCAGCAGCCACGGAGGGATTAGGGACAATGAGCAGTTCTTC
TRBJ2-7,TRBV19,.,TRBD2,CASSTLAGAPYEQYF,TGTGCCAGTAGTACACTAGCGGGAGCCCCCTACGAGCAGTACTTC
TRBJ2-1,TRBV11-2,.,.,CASSSPDFRPFF,TGTGCCAGCAGCTCCCCGGACTTTCGGCCGTTCTTC
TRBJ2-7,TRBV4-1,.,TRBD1,CASSHAGTGDYEQYF,TGCGCCAGCAGCCACGCCGGGACAGGGGACTACGAGCAGTACTTC
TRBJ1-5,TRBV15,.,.,CATSREATSPQHF,TGTGCCACCAGCAGAGAGGCCACTTCGCCCCAGCATTTT
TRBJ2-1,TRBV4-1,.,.,CASSQGFPNEQFF,TGCGCCAGCAGCCAAGGATTCCCCAATGAGCAGTTCTTC
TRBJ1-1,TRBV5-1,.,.,CASSLAGSLNTEAFF,TGCGCCAGCAGCTTGGCAGGCAGCTTGAACACTGAAGCTTTCTTT
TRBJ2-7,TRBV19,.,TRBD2,CASRYYSGTSGVYEQYF,TGTGCCAGTAGATACTACTCTGGGACTAGCGGGGTCTACGAGCAGTACTTC
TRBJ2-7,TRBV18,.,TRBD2,CASSPGSSGSEQYF,TGTGCCAGCTCACCAGGGTCTAGCGGGAGTGAGCAGTACTTC
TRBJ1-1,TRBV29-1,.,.,CSVRPADSNTEAFF,TGCAGCGTCCGCCCCGCGGACTCGAACACTGAAGCTTTCTTT